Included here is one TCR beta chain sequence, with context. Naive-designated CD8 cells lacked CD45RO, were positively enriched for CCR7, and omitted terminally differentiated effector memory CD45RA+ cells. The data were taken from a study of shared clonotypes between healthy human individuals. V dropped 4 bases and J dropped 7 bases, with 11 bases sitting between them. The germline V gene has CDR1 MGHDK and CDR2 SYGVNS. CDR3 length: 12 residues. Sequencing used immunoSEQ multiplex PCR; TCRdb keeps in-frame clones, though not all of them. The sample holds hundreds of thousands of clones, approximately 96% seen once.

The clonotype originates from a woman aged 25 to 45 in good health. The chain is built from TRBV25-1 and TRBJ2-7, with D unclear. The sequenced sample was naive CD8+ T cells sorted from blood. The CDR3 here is CASSGFWGEQYF. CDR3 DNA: TGTGCCAGCAGTGGGTTTTGGGGAGAGCAGTACTTC.